This T cell receptor (beta chain) was recovered during a study of T cells in Graves' hyperthyroidism and ophthalmopathy. Study-level findings and limits: Separating ophthalmopathy from stable hyperthyroidism was achieved by a 13 V-J model.

There were TCR beta CDR3 regions amplified from RNA transcripts. HTBI primers were the set used in a first-round RT-PCR of the TCR CDR3. One entry per CDR3 protein, called by TCRdb with MiXCR from the multiplex PCR reads. The sample holds 650,000 to 800,000 distinct CDR3 sequences, 45% seen once. A word on this clonotype: What it binds is unknown. A junction boundary mismatches the germline segment, possibly from a read error.

The CDR3 runs to 14 residues. Looked up from germline, CDR1 is ENHRY and CDR2 is SYGVKD. This receptor was taken from an adult man with Graves' disease, either hyperthyroidism or ophthalmopathy (not recorded which). This chain joins TRBV10-3 and TRBJ1-1; D unclear. The specimen was peripheral blood or thyroid tissue (not recorded which). For the CDR3, the DNA is TGTGCCATCCGTGACACGGGAATGAACACTGAAGCTTTCTTT. It codes for CAIRDTGMNTEAFF.